A selection of T cell receptor beta chains follows, all from one sample in a study of blood T cell repertoires in COVID-19. The method was immunoSEQ multiplex PCR; TCRdb's version includes in-frame clones alone and lacks a portion of them. This sample has hundreds of thousands of clones, with roughly 88% found just once. Sequencing used peripheral blood. These receptors were taken from a woman aged 25 to 39 with active or convalescent COVID-19. CDR3s include the opening cysteine and the closing phenylalanine or tryptophan. D genes are given only for firm matches. Expanded clones are given a class, and other clones once, few, many or no size at all.

j_call d_call clone_size v_call cdr3_nt cdr3_aa
TRBJ1-3 - - TRBV2 TGTGCCAGCAGTGAATGGACAGCAGCTGGAAACACCATATATTTT CASSEWTAAGNTIYF
TRBJ2-6 - - TRBV5-3 TGTGCCAGAAGCGTACCCCCGCGGGGCGTAGCCAACGTCCTGACTTTC CARSVPPRGVANVLTF
TRBJ2-3 - - TRBV11-2 TGTGCCAGCAGCGGGCAGGGTCCGCTAAGCACAGATACGCAGTATTTT CASSGQGPLSTDTQYF
TRBJ1-4 TRBD1 - TRBV25-1 TGTGCCAGCAGTGAATGGCACAGGGGTGCTGAAAAACTGTTTTTT CASSEWHRGAEKLFF
TRBJ1-2 - few TRBV5-5 TGTGCCAGCAGCTTGGCCATTACCGTCGGTAGCTATGGCTACACCTTC CASSLAITVGSYGYTF
TRBJ1-2 TRBD1 - TRBV2 TGTGCCAGCAGTCCCAAGGGGGACAGGAGTCCGGAAGTGTATGGCTACACCTTC CASSPKGDRSPEVYGYTF
TRBJ2-1 - few TRBV2 TGTGCCAGCAGTGAAGAGGGACTGGGGGGCAATGAGCAGTTCTTC CASSEEGLGGNEQFF
TRBJ1-2 - - TRBV7-8 TGTGCCAGCAGCAGGACTGTTGATCGGAGTGGCTACACCTTC CASSRTVDRSGYTF
TRBJ2-5 TRBD2 - TRBV10-2 TGCGCCAGCAGTGAGTCCGGACTAGCGGGAGAGACCCAGTACTTC CASSESGLAGETQYF
TRBJ2-7 - - TRBV6-5 TGTGCCAGCGGCGCAGCAGTAAGGAGCTCCTACGAGCAGTACTTC CASGAAVRSSYEQYF
TRBJ1-2 - - TRBV5-8 TGTGCCAGCAGCTTAAACTACTATGGCTACACCTTC CASSLNYYGYTF
TRBJ2-7 TRBD1 - TRBV7-6 TGTGCCAGCAGCTTAGCTCCGGGACAGACGACCTACGAGCAGTACTTC CASSLAPGQTTYEQYF
TRBJ2-1 TRBD2 once TRBV19 TGTGCCAGTAGTATTCTCGGGGCGGGAGGCCCCAATGAGCAGTTCTTC CASSILGAGGPNEQFF
TRBJ1-1 TRBD1 - TRBV7-9 TGTGCCAGCAGCTTAGCACAGGGGGCTGAAGCTTTCTTT CASSLAQGAEAFF
TRBJ1-2 - - TRBV3-1/TRBV3-2 TGTGCCAGCAGCCCCCAACTTTTAAACTATGGCTACACCTTC CASSPQLLNYGYTF
TRBJ1-1 - once TRBV12-5 TGTGCTAGTGGTTTGACAGCGAACACTGAAGCTTTCTTT CASGLTANTEAFF
TRBJ1-5 - - TRBV19 TGTGCCAGTCATGATCAGCCCCAGCATTTT CASHDQPQHF
TRBJ2-3 TRBD1 - TRBV19 TGTGCCAGTAGTATAACCTCCGGGACAGGGGAGGCAGATACGCAGTATTTT CASSITSGTGEADTQYF
TRBJ2-7 - - TRBV5-6 TGTGCCAGCAGTGGTGGGACACTTTCCTACGAGCAGTACTTC CASSGGTLSYEQYF
TRBJ2-3 TRBD2 - TRBV10-3 TGTGCCCTCGCTGCAGCGGGAGCGACAGATACGCAGTATTTT CALAAAGATDTQYF
TRBJ1-3 - once TRBV7-6 TGTGCCAGCAGCTTAGCGGTGGGTGAGGCTGGAAACACCATATATTTT CASSLAVGEAGNTIYF
TRBJ1-6 - - TRBV18 TGTGCCAGCTCACCAAAAGACACTTCCTATAATTCACCCCTCCACTTT CASSPKDTSYNSPLHF
TRBJ1-3 - - TRBV9 TGTGCCAGCAGCGTAGACGAGGGGAGGCCTGGAAACACCATATATTTT CASSVDEGRPGNTIYF
TRBJ1-2 TRBD1 - TRBV2 TGTGCCAGCAGTGACGCGACAGGGGGCCACTATGGCTACACCTTC CASSDATGGHYGYTF
TRBJ2-5 - - TRBV19 TGTGCCAGTAGTCCTATACAGGGTCTCCAAGAGACCCAGTACTTC CASSPIQGLQETQYF
TRBJ1-4 - - TRBV6-5 TGTGCCAGCAATGGGGGCGCCTGGGAAAAACTGTTTTTT CASNGGAWEKLFF
TRBJ2-3 - - TRBV18 TGTGCCAGCTCACCAGCGACAGGCCGTAGCACAGATACGCAGTATTTT CASSPATGRSTDTQYF
TRBJ2-7 TRBD2 - TRBV29-1 TGCAGCGTCACCGGGACTAGCGGGACCGAGCAGTACTTC CSVTGTSGTEQYF
TRBJ2-7 - - TRBV27 TGTGCCAGCAGTTTAGGGGGGTACGAGCAGTACTTC CASSLGGYEQYF
TRBJ2-3 TRBD1 once TRBV11-2 TGTGCCAGCAGCTTAGTAAGGGGGCCTGGAGATACGCAGTATTTT CASSLVRGPGDTQYF
TRBJ1-6 - - TRBV15 TGTGCCACCAGCAGAGGCCCAGGGGCCTTTTTGAGCTCCTATAATTCACCCCTCCACTTT CATSRGPGAFLSSYNSPLHF
TRBJ2-1 - few TRBV3-1/TRBV3-2 TGTGCCAGCAGCCAGACGGGGTTAAATGAGCAGTTCTTC CASSQTGLNEQFF
TRBJ2-7 - - TRBV19 TGTGCCAGTAGTAGCAGGACGGAGGCTTACGAGCAGTACTTC CASSSRTEAYEQYF
TRBJ1-1 - - TRBV3-1/TRBV3-2 TGTGCCAGCAGCCAAGGGACAGTTGAAGCTTTCTTT CASSQGTVEAFF
TRBJ1-4 - - TRBV5-5 TGTGCCAGCAGCTTATTTGGGCCCCCAATCGATGAAAAACTGTTTTTT CASSLFGPPIDEKLFF
TRBJ2-1 TRBD2 - TRBV19 TGTGCCAGTAGTGGTGGACTAGCGGGATATGAGCAGTTCTTC CASSGGLAGYEQFF
TRBJ2-2 - - TRBV3-1/TRBV3-2 TGTGCCAGCAGCCAAGGGCCCAGCGCGAACACCGGGGAGCTGTTTTTT CASSQGPSANTGELFF
TRBJ2-7 - once TRBV5-1 TGCGCCAGCAGCTTGGTGGCAGATTACGAGCAGTACTTC CASSLVADYEQYF
TRBJ2-1 - - TRBV6-5 TGTGCCAGCAGCCGAGACTCGGTATACAATGAGCAGTTCTTC CASSRDSVYNEQFF
TRBJ2-1 TRBD2 - TRBV4-2 TGTGCCAGCAGCCAAGATCCTAGCGGGAGTGGTAATGAGCAGTTCTTC CASSQDPSGSGNEQFF
TRBJ1-4 - - TRBV6-5 TGTGCCAGCAGCGGCGATCGGGGTTCAACCGCGAGTCTGTTTTTT CASSGDRGSTASLFF
TRBJ2-1 TRBD1 - TRBV18 TGTGCCAGCTCAGAGACAGGGGGCTCCTACAATGAGCAGTTCTTC CASSETGGSYNEQFF
TRBJ2-7 TRBD2 - TRBV27 TGTGCCAGCAGTCCCCTTGGGGCTAGCGGATCCTACGAGCAGTACTTC CASSPLGASGSYEQYF
TRBJ1-6 - - TRBV3-1/TRBV3-2 TGTGCCAGCAGCCAAGGGTGGACAGACTATAATTCACCCCTCCACTTT CASSQGWTDYNSPLHF
TRBJ1-1 - - TRBV7-8 TGTGCCAGCAGCTTAGTTTGGGGCATGGACACTGAAGCTTTCTTT CASSLVWGMDTEAFF
TRBJ2-7 TRBD1 - TRBV4-1 TGCGCCAGCAGCCAAGGGGACAGTTCCTACGAGCAGTACTTC CASSQGDSSYEQYF
TRBJ2-1 TRBD1 - TRBV18 TGTGCCAGCTCACCATATACAGGGGTCCGCAATGAGCAGTTCTTC CASSPYTGVRNEQFF
TRBJ1-2 - - TRBV5-1 TGCGCCAGCAGCTTGGGGGCTTCGAGTTCGTATGGCTACACCTTC CASSLGASSSYGYTF
TRBJ2-3 TRBD1 once TRBV9 TGTGCCAGCAGCTCGGGACAGGGGTTCGCAGATACGCAGTATTTT CASSSGQGFADTQYF
TRBJ1-6 TRBD1 - TRBV6-6 TGTGCCAGCAGTTACGGACAGGGAAATAATTCACCCCTCCACTTT CASSYGQGNNSPLHF
TRBJ2-6 - - TRBV5-7 TGTGCCAGATCATGCGGGACAGGGACTAGCTCTGGGGCCAACGTCCTGACTTTC CARSCGTGTSSGANVLTF
TRBJ1-2 - - TRBV11-1 TGTGCCAGCAGCCCCGATGAGACAGTCGATGATGGCTACACCTTC CASSPDETVDDGYTF
TRBJ2-3 TRBD1 - TRBV29-1 TGCAGCGCCCTGGGGACAGGGGCGGGCACAGATACGCAGTATTTT CSALGTGAGTDTQYF
TRBJ2-5 - - TRBV11-2 TGTGCCAGCAGCTCCCCCCCCCGGGAAGAGGAGACCCAGTACTTC CASSSPPREEETQYF
TRBJ1-5 - - TRBV10-3 TGTGCCATCAGTGGGGGGGGAGATAGCAATCAGCCCCAGCATTTT CAISGGGDSNQPQHF
TRBJ2-3 - - TRBV6-1 TGTGCCAGCAGTGAAGGGGCCGAGTTTTCGGCTACGCAGTATTTT CASSEGAEFSATQYF
TRBJ1-5 TRBD1 once TRBV19 TGTGCCAGTAGTATAAGACAGGGGGACAATCAGCCCCAGCATTTT CASSIRQGDNQPQHF
TRBJ1-2 - - TRBV19 TGTGCCAGTAGTTCACCGGGTGGCTACACCTTC CASSSPGGYTF
TRBJ2-7 TRBD2 - TRBV4-1 TGCGCCAGCAGCCAAGGGACGCAGCGGGGGACCCCCTACGAGCAGTACTTC CASSQGTQRGTPYEQYF